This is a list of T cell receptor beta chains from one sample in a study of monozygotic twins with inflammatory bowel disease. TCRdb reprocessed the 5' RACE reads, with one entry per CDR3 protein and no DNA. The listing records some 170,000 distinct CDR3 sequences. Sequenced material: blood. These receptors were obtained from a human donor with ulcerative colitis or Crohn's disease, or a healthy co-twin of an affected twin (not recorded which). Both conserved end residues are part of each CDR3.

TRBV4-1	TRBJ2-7	CASSLLGTGQEQYF
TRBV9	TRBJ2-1	CASSMGTSGDEQFF
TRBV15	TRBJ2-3	CATSREDRGTDTQYF
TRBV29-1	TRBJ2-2	CSVRQGRTFTGELFF
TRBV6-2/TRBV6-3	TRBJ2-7	CASSTRTGRMDEQYF
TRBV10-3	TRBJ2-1	CAISASSTYNEQFF
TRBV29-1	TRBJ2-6	CSVETGGGANVLTF
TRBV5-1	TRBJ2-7	CASSSPRKTSLGPSSYEQYF
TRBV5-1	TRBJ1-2	CASSHTFGQNYGYTF
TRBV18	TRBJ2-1	CASSPPVFSRGGSYNEQFF
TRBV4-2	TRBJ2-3	CASSQDLTDTQYF
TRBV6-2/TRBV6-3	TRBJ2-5	CASSSSGHQETQYF
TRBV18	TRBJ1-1	CASSPTQGFGPEAFF
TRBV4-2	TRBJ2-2	CASSHRHPSNTGELFF